Listed below are T cell receptor beta chains from one sample, sequenced in a study of blood T cells in healthy people across ages. TCRdb analysed the 5' RACE reads with MiXCR anew, one entry per CDR3 protein. The sample lists about 1,400,000 distinct CDR3 sequences, about 40% seen once, with roughly 7.9% in the top ten. Sequenced sample: blood. These receptors all come from a woman under 30 in good health. Each CDR3 is given without its conserved first and last residue. The order of the fields is V gene, J gene, D gene, CDR3 protein. The D gene is left open where the match is weak.

V: TRBV20-1
J: TRBJ2-1
D: TRBD2
CDR3: SARASGGYNEQF

V: TRBV11-2
J: TRBJ1-4
D: NA
CDR3: ASSPGSDEKLF

V: TRBV15
J: TRBJ2-2
D: NA
CDR3: ATSRDPGELF

V: TRBV12-3/TRBV12-4
J: TRBJ1-4
D: NA
CDR3: ASLVTPGVGKLF

V: TRBV12-5
J: TRBJ2-2
D: TRBD2
CDR3: ASCPSGGTGELF

V: TRBV29-1
J: TRBJ2-2
D: NA
CDR3: SVEVGTGELF

V: TRBV12-3/TRBV12-4
J: TRBJ2-4
D: NA
CDR3: ASSPSVKPGAKNIQY

V: TRBV5-1
J: TRBJ1-1
D: TRBD1
CDR3: ASSGTGGPNTEAF

V: TRBV7-9
J: TRBJ2-2
D: TRBD2
CDR3: ASSSSGGASGELF

V: TRBV7-8
J: TRBJ1-2
D: NA
CDR3: ASSGRGGGTLYGYT

V: TRBV2
J: TRBJ2-3
D: NA
CDR3: ASSPTRSTDTQY

V: TRBV4-1
J: TRBJ2-5
D: NA
CDR3: ASSQDRQSTTQY

V: TRBV12-3/TRBV12-4
J: TRBJ2-5
D: TRBD2
CDR3: ASNVGLAETQY

V: TRBV6-5
J: TRBJ2-7
D: TRBD2
CDR3: AVGTTQGEQY

V: TRBV5-5
J: TRBJ1-5
D: NA
CDR3: ASSPREVRNQPQH

V: TRBV11-2
J: TRBJ2-1
D: NA
CDR3: ASSALPHQF

V: TRBV29-1
J: TRBJ1-1
D: NA
CDR3: SPARGNEAF

V: TRBV7-8
J: TRBJ2-5
D: TRBD1
CDR3: ASSLRSGTGPTIQETQY

V: TRBV10-2
J: TRBJ2-3
D: NA
CDR3: ASSATSVRDTQY

V: TRBV6-1
J: TRBJ2-3
D: NA
CDR3: TSSGEQGGGTDTQY

V: TRBV5-1
J: TRBJ2-5
D: NA
CDR3: ASSLGMEETQY

V: TRBV5-6
J: TRBJ2-7
D: NA
CDR3: ASSPNPGSYEQY

V: TRBV7-9
J: TRBJ2-7
D: TRBD1
CDR3: ASSDPGGTISYEQY

V: TRBV7-2
J: TRBJ1-1
D: NA
CDR3: ASSFVASEAF

V: TRBV14
J: TRBJ1-2
D: NA
CDR3: ASSQWQTSNYGYT

V: TRBV9
J: TRBJ2-4
D: NA
CDR3: ASSVDPDIQY

V: TRBV25-1
J: TRBJ1-1
D: NA
CDR3: ASSERQWLTEAF

V: TRBV7-9
J: TRBJ2-1
D: TRBD2
CDR3: ASKGTRAGNEQF

V: TRBV20-1
J: TRBJ2-1
D: TRBD2
CDR3: SARPGLAGDEQF

V: TRBV3-1
J: TRBJ1-2
D: NA
CDR3: ASSNRGSGYT

V: TRBV20-1
J: TRBJ1-1
D: NA
CDR3: SARDLTGEAF

V: TRBV3-1
J: TRBJ1-2
D: NA
CDR3: ARSQWVYGYT

V: TRBV6-1
J: TRBJ1-2
D: NA
CDR3: ASAGSYGYT

V: TRBV4-1
J: TRBJ1-5
D: NA
CDR3: ASSQVLLDSFSNQPQH

V: TRBV5-1
J: TRBJ1-1
D: TRBD1
CDR3: ASSSGTGGAAF

V: TRBV28
J: TRBJ2-7
D: TRBD2
CDR3: ASSFLAGDSNEQY

V: TRBV20-1
J: TRBJ2-4
D: NA
CDR3: SARDHGYGKNIQY

V: TRBV27
J: TRBJ2-1
D: TRBD2
CDR3: ASSWTSGPVRSEQF

V: TRBV20-1
J: TRBJ2-7
D: TRBD2
CDR3: SARGGTSGIYEQY

V: TRBV2
J: TRBJ2-7
D: TRBD1
CDR3: ASTPTGRKEQY

V: TRBV7-2
J: TRBJ1-1
D: NA
CDR3: ASSLVAVEAF

V: TRBV12-3/TRBV12-4
J: TRBJ2-7
D: TRBD1
CDR3: ASSLTTGPYEQY

V: TRBV10-3
J: TRBJ1-1
D: NA
CDR3: AISEAGVAEAF

V: TRBV18
J: NA
D: NA
CDR3: ASSPGGLPYEQY

V: TRBV6-5
J: TRBJ1-1
D: NA
CDR3: ASARQAANTEAF

V: TRBV4-1
J: TRBJ2-5
D: NA
CDR3: ASSQDSRGWETQY

V: TRBV29-1
J: TRBJ1-2
D: TRBD1
CDR3: SVDDRGRGYT

V: TRBV6-1
J: TRBJ2-7
D: TRBD1
CDR3: ATLTGASYEQY

V: TRBV7-2
J: TRBJ1-1
D: NA
CDR3: ASSLARTQDEAF

V: TRBV20-1
J: TRBJ1-2
D: NA
CDR3: SASNVFFGYGYT

V: TRBV6-6
J: TRBJ2-5
D: TRBD2
CDR3: ASSYASGGYQETQY

V: TRBV7-9
J: TRBJ2-6
D: NA
CDR3: ASSLGLTSSGANVLT

V: TRBV5-1
J: TRBJ2-1
D: TRBD2
CDR3: ASSSLAGDLTNEQF

V: TRBV6-5
J: TRBJ2-1
D: TRBD2
CDR3: ASSYSRRGGTSGYNEQF

V: TRBV4-1
J: TRBJ1-2
D: NA
CDR3: ASSALPGNNGYT